A selection of T cell receptor beta chains follows, all from one sample in a study of beta chain features in type 1 diabetes. Here immunoSEQ multiplex PCR was the method, and the copy in TCRdb shows in-frame clones only, minus some. The data show roughly 330,000 clones, less than 15% seen once. Sequenced input: naive CD4+ T cells from blood. Source of these receptors: a woman aged 18-29 years with type 1 diabetes. The CDR3 runs from the conserved cysteine through the conserved F or W. D genes are given only for firm matches. Clone size is shown for a subset of rows, as once, few, many or a class of expanded clone.

TRBJ1-3 TRBV7-2 TRBD1 - TGTGCCAGCAGCGTTTACGGGACAGGTGCTGGAAACACCATATATTTT CASSVYGTGAGNTIYF
TRBJ2-5 TRBV29-1 - few TGCAGCGTTGGGTGGAGAGGGATGGAGACCCAGTACTTC CSVGWRGMETQYF
TRBJ2-4 TRBV5-1 TRBD2 few TGCGCCAGCAGCACTACCGGGGGGGGAAACATTCAGTACTTC CASSTTGGGNIQYF
TRBJ1-3 TRBV18 TRBD1 - TGTGCCAGCTCACCGGACAGGTCAAACACCATATATTTT CASSPDRSNTIYF
TRBJ2-1 TRBV7-9 TRBD2 few TGTGCCAGCAGTTTACTAGCGGGTGACAATGAGCAGTTCTTC CASSLLAGDNEQFF
TRBJ1-2 TRBV4-3 - - TGCGCCAGCAGCCAAGAACGGGTCGGCTACACCTTC CASSQERVGYTF
TRBJ2-1 TRBV9 TRBD2 few TGTGCCAGCAGCGTAGGGACTAGCGGGGGAAATGAGCAGTTCTTC CASSVGTSGGNEQFF
TRBJ2-7 TRBV7-2 - - TGTGCCAGCAGCTCCGTCAGTAACACCGCCTACGAGCAGTACTTC CASSSVSNTAYEQYF
TRBJ1-2 TRBV30 - few TGTGCCTGGAGCGCAGGTGCCTATGGCTACACCTTC CAWSAGAYGYTF
TRBJ1-2 TRBV19 TRBD1 - TGTGCCAGTAGTAGGGGACAGACCCAGTCTTATGGCTACACCTTC CASSRGQTQSYGYTF
TRBJ2-3 TRBV14 - - TGTGCCAGCAGCCCCTCCGCGGGCACCCTCAGGGGAGTTACGCAGTATTTT CASSPSAGTLRGVTQYF
TRBJ2-1 TRBV29-1 TRBD1 - TGCAGCGTCCTTACAGGGGTCCTCTACAATGAGCAGTTCTTC CSVLTGVLYNEQFF
TRBJ1-2 TRBV20-1 - few TGCAGTGCTACCCTGAGTGGCTACACCTTC CSATLSGYTF
TRBJ2-1 TRBV25-1 TRBD2 - TGTGCCAGCAGTGAGGCGGGAGTAGAGGGCTATGAGCAGTTCTTC CASSEAGVEGYEQFF
TRBJ2-3 TRBV6-5 - few TGTGCCAGCAGTTCCGGGTCCGACACAGATACGCAGTATTTT CASSSGSDTDTQYF
TRBJ2-5 TRBV7-2 - few TGTGCCAGCAGCTTTCAGGGATCCCAAGAGACCCAGTACTTC CASSFQGSQETQYF
TRBJ2-5 TRBV6-5 - few TGTGCCAGCAGGAAGGGACACCCACAAGAGACCCAGTACTTC CASRKGHPQETQYF
TRBJ2-3 TRBV7-9 TRBD2 few TGTGCCAGCAGGGGACTAGCGGGAGCAGATACGCAGTATTTT CASRGLAGADTQYF
TRBJ2-1 TRBV19 TRBD1 few TGTGCCAGTAATTCGGGACAGAGCTCCTACAATGAGCAGTTCTTC CASNSGQSSYNEQFF
TRBJ2-7 TRBV27 - - TGTGCCAGCAGTTTCGGAGGGGCCCCCTACGAGCAGTACTTC CASSFGGAPYEQYF
TRBJ2-3 TRBV9 - few TGTGCCAGCAGCGTAGCAGGGGCGAGCTCTGCGCAGTATTTT CASSVAGASSAQYF
TRBJ2-3 TRBV5-6 - - TGTGCCAGCAGCATCGACAGCAGCACAGATACGCAGTATTTT CASSIDSSTDTQYF
TRBJ1-1 TRBV11-2 - - TGTGCCAGCAGCTTTCTCACCAGTATGAACACTGAAGCTTTCTTT CASSFLTSMNTEAFF
TRBJ2-5 TRBV9 TRBD2 - TGTGCCAGCAGCGTAGATTTCGGGAGGGCCGAGGAGACCCAGTACTTC CASSVDFGRAEETQYF
TRBJ2-2 TRBV5-1 TRBD1 once TGCGCCAGCATCTCGGGGACAGTGCCCGGGGAGCTGTTTTTT CASISGTVPGELFF
TRBJ2-2 TRBV5-1 TRBD2 few TGCGCCAGCAGCTTGATAGGGCCGGGACTAGCGGACACCGGGGAGCTGTTTTTT CASSLIGPGLADTGELFF
TRBJ2-7 TRBV9 TRBD2 - TGTGCCAGCAGCCCTTTAGCGGGAGTCGTAAACGAGCAGTACTTC CASSPLAGVVNEQYF
TRBJ1-3 TRBV18 - - TGTGCCAGCTCTCCGGTGGGGACAACAATTGGAAACACCATATATTTT CASSPVGTTIGNTIYF
TRBJ2-7 TRBV18 TRBD2 - TGTGCCAGCTCCCCCACCGGGACTACCTTTTCCTACGAGCAGTACTTC CASSPTGTTFSYEQYF
TRBJ1-2 TRBV30 TRBD1 few TGTGCCGTTATTGAGGGGGCGAACTATGGCTACACCTTC CAVIEGANYGYTF
TRBJ2-5 TRBV29-1 TRBD1 few TGCAGCTCTTACAGGGGTCAAGAGACCCAGTACTTC CSSYRGQETQYF
TRBJ2-7 TRBV29-1 TRBD2 - TGCAGCGTTCTGGGTAGCGGGATTCGCGAGCAGTACTTC CSVLGSGIREQYF
TRBJ1-5 TRBV7-2 - few TGTGCCAGCACCGCAGGGTCCCAGCCCCAGCATTTT CASTAGSQPQHF
TRBJ2-7 TRBV5-1 - few TGCGCCAGCAGCCAGGGTCTTGGGAACGAGCAGTACTTC CASSQGLGNEQYF
TRBJ1-1 TRBV29-1 - - TGCAGCGTTGAGCGGCCCGGCACCGGAGCTTTCTTT CSVERPGTGAFF
TRBJ2-7 TRBV10-3 TRBD2 few TGTGCCATCACCGGGACTAGCGGGACCTACGAGCAGTACTTC CAITGTSGTYEQYF
TRBJ1-2 TRBV30 TRBD1 - TGTGCCTGGAGTTTGACAGGGTTGCGTGGTGGCTACACCTTC CAWSLTGLRGGYTF
TRBJ1-1 TRBV4-3 - - TGCGCCAGCAGCCAAGATATAGGGAGTGGGGTTGGAGCTTTCTTT CASSQDIGSGVGAFF
TRBJ1-5 TRBV18 - few TGTGCCAGCTCACCAGCAACAGGATTTAGCAATCAGCCCCAGCATTTT CASSPATGFSNQPQHF
TRBJ2-3 TRBV19 TRBD1 - TGTGCCAGTAGTCCCCAGGGGGCGCTTGGTGATACGCAGTATTTT CASSPQGALGDTQYF
TRBJ2-3 TRBV27 - few TGTGCCAGCAGTTTCTCCGGACTCGTCGCTACGCAGTATTTT CASSFSGLVATQYF
TRBJ2-5 TRBV7-9 - - TGTGCCAGCAGCTTAGCTCTACTAGCCAACCAAGAGACCCAGTACTTC CASSLALLANQETQYF
TRBJ2-3 TRBV7-2 - few TGTGCCAGCAGGCGGTGGGCAGTGGGGGGAGATACGCAGTATTTT CASRRWAVGGDTQYF
TRBJ2-1 TRBV20-1 - few TGCAGTGCTAGTTCCGCGAATGAGCAGTTCTTC CSASSANEQFF
TRBJ2-3 TRBV25-1 - - TGTGCCAGCAACCCAGGGTTTCTCGAGGATACGCAGTATTTT CASNPGFLEDTQYF
TRBJ1-4 TRBV11-2 - few TGTGCCAGCAGCTTAGATCGGGCAGGGGATGAAAAACTGTTTTTT CASSLDRAGDEKLFF
TRBJ2-3 TRBV4-3 - - TGCGCCAGCAGCCAAGGGGGGGTGGGAAGCACAGATACGCAGTATTTT CASSQGGVGSTDTQYF
TRBJ1-1 TRBV5-1 TRBD1 - TGCGCCAGCAGCCCCACTACAGGGGCTGCTGAAGCTTTCTTT CASSPTTGAAEAFF
TRBJ2-7 TRBV5-1 TRBD2 few TGCGCCAGCAGCTCCCGAGCGGGAGAAGGGTACGAGCAGTACTTC CASSSRAGEGYEQYF
TRBJ2-5 TRBV19 - - TGTGCCAGTAGTATGGCTAGCGCAGAGACCCAGTACTTC CASSMASAETQYF
TRBJ2-5 TRBV6-5 TRBD2 few TGTGCCAGCAGTTTCGGACTAGCGGGAGGAGAGACCCAGTACTTC CASSFGLAGGETQYF
TRBJ2-3 TRBV4-3 - few TGCGCCAGCAGCCGGATAGGGACTTCAAATACGCAGTATTTT CASSRIGTSNTQYF
TRBJ1-2 TRBV6-5 TRBD1 - TGTGCCAGCAGGATGCAGGGGGGAAAGGGCTACACCTTC CASRMQGGKGYTF
TRBJ2-3 TRBV5-4 - many TGTGCCAGCAGCCCGAAACAGCAGACAGATACGCAGTATTTT CASSPKQQTDTQYF
TRBJ1-4 TRBV7-2 - - TGTGCCAGCAGCTCCTACGGAACGGGGAATGAAAAACTGTTTTTT CASSSYGTGNEKLFF